Described below is a single TCR beta chain sequence and its context. This specimen comes from a study of CD8 T cells in Susac syndrome. Sequencing of TCR beta was performed on blood CD8+ T cells and on blood CD4+ T cells. Stable or active relapsing-remitting multiple sclerosis, untreated and meeting revised McDonald criteria, defined the controls. The authors negatively isolated CD8+ and CD4+ T cells and FACS-enriched TEMRA cells. Random hexamers were used to reverse transcribe roughly 0.45 to 1 ug of RNA. TCRdb passed the immunoSEQ multiplex PCR reads through MiXCR, listing each CDR3 protein once. The sample lists around 180,000 distinct CDR3 sequences, about 95% occurring once. This clonotype was sampled from a human donor with multiple sclerosis. Material for sequencing was CD8+ T cells from PBMCs.

The CDR3 here is CSGQGRDYGYTF. The CDR3 DNA sequence: TGCAGTGGACAGGGGAGGGACTATGGCTACACCTTC. This chain uses TRBV20-1 with TRBJ1-2, with 8 bases lining up with TRBD1. The CDR3 runs 12 residues. Germline V CDR1 and CDR2: DFQATT, SNEGSKA (reference sequence). Trimming at V came to 7 bases and at J to 3 bases, leaving 4 bases not matched to a gene.